These T cell receptor beta chains were read from a single sample in a study of shared clonotypes between healthy human individuals. Profiling relied on immunoSEQ multiplex PCR, and the TCRdb table lists in-frame clones only, not all of them. Among a few hundred thousand clones, about nine tenths were seen once, and the ten largest hold roughly 15%. The sequenced sample was memory CD8+ T cells sorted from blood. The receptors come from a man aged 18 to 29 in good health. CDR3s include the opening cysteine and the closing phenylalanine or tryptophan. The D gene is left open where the match is weak. The size of a clone is reported for some rows only, either as once, few or many, or as a class for expanded clones.

J: TRBJ2-7
V: TRBV10-3
length: 15
size: .
D: .
CDR3: CAISEPGFRDYEQYF
DNA: TGTGCCATCAGTGAGCCGGGTTTTAGGGACTACGAGCAGTACTTC

J: TRBJ2-1
V: TRBV6-5
length: 15
size: .
D: TRBD1
CDR3: CASSLMGTGGNEQFF
DNA: TGTGCCAGCAGCCTTATGGGGACAGGGGGGAATGAGCAGTTCTTC

J: TRBJ1-2
V: TRBV6-1
length: 13
size: .
D: .
CDR3: CASSELLNYGYTF
DNA: TGTGCCAGCAGTGAGTTACTTAACTATGGCTACACCTTC

J: TRBJ2-5
V: TRBV11-2
length: 14
size: few
D: .
CDR3: CASSHRGGESAQYF
DNA: TGTGCCAGCAGTCATAGGGGGGGCGAGTCGGCCCAGTACTTC

J: TRBJ1-2
V: TRBV5-4
length: 13
size: .
D: TRBD1
CDR3: CASSLETGYGYTF
DNA: TGTGCCAGCAGCTTAGAGACAGGGTATGGCTACACCTTC

J: TRBJ2-1
V: TRBV27
length: 15
size: .
D: TRBD2
CDR3: CASTAGGGGANEQFF
DNA: TGTGCCAGCACCGCGGGAGGGGGTGGAGCCAATGAGCAGTTCTTC

J: TRBJ2-7
V: TRBV9
length: 13
size: .
D: .
CDR3: CASSVAGDYEQYF
DNA: TGTGCCAGCAGCGTAGCTGGGGATTACGAGCAGTACTTC

J: TRBJ1-5
V: TRBV28
length: 15
size: .
D: .
CDR3: CASRLRDGAGQPQHF
DNA: TGTGCCAGCAGGCTAAGGGACGGGGCGGGTCAGCCCCAGCATTTT

J: TRBJ2-7
V: TRBV5-4
length: 15
size: .
D: .
CDR3: CASSLGGRGAYEQYF
DNA: TGTGCCAGCAGCTTGGGAGGGAGAGGGGCCTACGAGCAGTACTTC

J: TRBJ1-4
V: TRBV7-9
length: 17
size: .
D: .
CDR3: CASSPIISPGGREKLFF
DNA: TGTGCCAGCAGCCCAATAATATCCCCTGGGGGTCGAGAAAAACTGTTTTTT

J: TRBJ1-2
V: TRBV7-6
length: 16
size: .
D: .
CDR3: CASSAAWGASGDGYTF
DNA: TGTGCCAGCAGCGCCGCTTGGGGGGCCTCCGGTGATGGCTACACCTTC

J: TRBJ1-5
V: TRBV2
length: 13
size: .
D: .
CDR3: CASSGDLNQPQHF
DNA: TGTGCCAGCAGTGGGGACCTCAATCAGCCCCAGCATTTT

J: TRBJ2-5
V: TRBV7-9
length: 13
size: .
D: .
CDR3: CASSLSHQETQYF
DNA: TGTGCCAGCAGCTTAAGCCACCAAGAGACCCAGTACTTC

J: TRBJ2-1
V: TRBV11-1
length: 12
size: many
D: .
CDR3: CASSFDPNEQFF
DNA: TGTGCCAGCAGCTTTGACCCGAATGAGCAGTTCTTC

J: TRBJ2-7
V: TRBV7-9
length: 13
size: .
D: .
CDR3: CASSSPPSYEQYF
DNA: TGTGCCAGCAGCTCCCCCCCCTCCTACGAGCAGTACTTC

J: TRBJ2-7
V: TRBV5-6
length: 13
size: .
D: .
CDR3: CASSLGHVYEQYF
DNA: TGTGCCAGCAGCTTGGGACACGTCTACGAGCAGTACTTC

J: TRBJ2-1
V: TRBV27
length: 15
size: .
D: TRBD2
CDR3: CASSLLAGGPNEQFF
DNA: TGTGCCAGCAGTTTGTTGGCGGGAGGGCCCAATGAGCAGTTCTTC

J: TRBJ1-4
V: TRBV6-5
length: 16
size: .
D: .
CDR3: CASSYYPGANNEKLFF
DNA: TGTGCCAGCAGTTACTATCCAGGGGCTAATAATGAAAAACTGTTTTTT

J: TRBJ1-6
V: TRBV6-1
length: 14
size: .
D: .
CDR3: CASSEVMLGSPLHF
DNA: TGTGCCAGCAGTGAAGTTATGTTGGGTTCACCCCTCCACTTT

J: TRBJ2-7
V: TRBV11-2
length: 15
size: .
D: TRBD2
CDR3: CASSSWGERDAKQYF
DNA: TGTGCCAGCAGCTCGTGGGGGGAGCGGGACGCGAAGCAGTACTTC

J: TRBJ2-5
V: TRBV7-9
length: 13
size: .
D: .
CDR3: CASSFGGVETQYF
DNA: TGTGCCAGCAGCTTCGGGGGTGTAGAGACCCAGTACTTC

J: TRBJ2-7
V: TRBV5-1
length: 16
size: .
D: .
CDR3: CASSQLVRPQADEQYF
DNA: TGCGCCAGCAGCCAGTTGGTGCGGCCTCAGGCGGACGAGCAGTACTTC

J: TRBJ2-7
V: TRBV25-1
length: 14
size: .
D: .
CDR3: CASSEYGTLDEQYF
DNA: TGTGCCAGCAGTGAATATGGGACATTGGACGAGCAGTACTTC

J: TRBJ1-1
V: TRBV7-8
length: 15
size: .
D: TRBD1
CDR3: CASSPPDREVTEAFF
DNA: TGTGCCAGCAGTCCCCCCGACAGGGAAGTCACTGAAGCTTTCTTT

J: TRBJ1-6
V: TRBV10-3
length: 14
size: .
D: .
CDR3: CAISEAPPGSPLHF
DNA: TGTGCCATCAGTGAGGCGCCCCCAGGTTCACCCCTCCACTTT

J: TRBJ2-7
V: TRBV11-3
length: 12
size: .
D: .
CDR3: CASSLDFSEQYF
DNA: TGTGCCAGCAGCTTAGATTTTAGCGAGCAGTACTTC

J: TRBJ2-7
V: TRBV10-1
length: 15
size: .
D: .
CDR3: CASRDQIPDSYEQYF
DNA: TGCGCCAGCAGGGATCAGATACCAGACTCCTACGAGCAGTACTTC

J: TRBJ2-7
V: TRBV23-1
length: 15
size: .
D: .
CDR3: CASSQSRGPSYEQYF
DNA: TGCGCCAGCAGTCAATCGCGAGGACCATCCTACGAGCAGTACTTC

J: TRBJ2-1
V: TRBV13
length: 12
size: .
D: .
CDR3: CASSSQVHEQFF
DNA: TGTGCCAGCAGCTCACAGGTCCATGAGCAGTTCTTC

J: TRBJ1-1
V: TRBV6-1
length: 14
size: .
D: TRBD1
CDR3: CASSEDRGRTEAFF
DNA: TGTGCCAGCAGTGAGGACAGGGGCCGGACTGAAGCTTTCTTT

J: TRBJ1-2
V: TRBV5-6
length: 14
size: .
D: TRBD1
CDR3: CASSLGDSHYGYTF
DNA: TGTGCCAGCAGCTTGGGGGACAGCCACTATGGCTACACCTTC

J: TRBJ2-5
V: TRBV30
length: 17
size: many
D: TRBD1
CDR3: CAWRRFRGRRDQETQYF
DNA: TGTGCCTGGAGGCGTTTCAGGGGGCGCAGGGATCAAGAGACCCAGTACTTC

J: TRBJ2-7
V: TRBV7-8
length: 17
size: .
D: TRBD1
CDR3: CASSLGFGQGGSYEQYF
DNA: TGTGCCAGCAGCTTAGGGTTCGGACAGGGGGGGTCCTACGAGCAGTACTTC

J: TRBJ2-2
V: TRBV10-2
length: 15
size: .
D: .
CDR3: CASSEDSANTGELFF
DNA: TGCGCCAGCAGTGAGGACAGCGCGAACACCGGGGAGCTGTTTTTT

J: TRBJ2-1
V: TRBV7-8
length: 13
size: .
D: .
CDR3: CASTLSFYNEQFF
DNA: TGTGCCAGCACCTTAAGTTTCTACAATGAGCAGTTCTTC

J: TRBJ2-7
V: TRBV7-8
length: 16
size: once
D: TRBD1
CDR3: CASSPRRRGLPYEQYF
DNA: TGTGCCAGCAGCCCACGGCGCAGGGGGCTCCCCTACGAGCAGTACTTC

J: TRBJ1-4
V: TRBV27
length: 15
size: .
D: .
CDR3: CASSLIRDPNEKLFF
DNA: TGTGCCAGCAGTTTGATTCGTGATCCTAATGAAAAACTGTTTTTT

J: TRBJ1-2
V: TRBV4-2
length: 11
size: .
D: .
CDR3: CASSQDYGYTF
DNA: TGTGCCAGCAGCCAAGACTATGGCTACACCTTC

J: TRBJ2-7
V: TRBV10-3
length: 17
size: .
D: .
CDR3: CAISDPLWGGASYEQYF
DNA: TGTGCCATCAGTGACCCACTATGGGGGGGCGCTTCCTACGAGCAGTACTTC

J: TRBJ1-1
V: TRBV5-6
length: 15
size: .
D: .
CDR3: CASSLFREKNTEAFF
DNA: TGTGCCAGCAGCTTGTTCCGGGAGAAGAACACTGAAGCTTTCTTT